What follows describes a single T cell receptor (beta chain). Sequenced by immunoSEQ multiplex PCR; TCRdb stores in-frame clones only, minus some. This table holds around 150,000 clones, 81% found once. These data come from a study of blood T cell repertoires in COVID-19. CDR3 size: 13 residues. V dropped 6 bases and J dropped 9 bases, with 12 bases sitting between them. V and J are TRBV12-3 or TRBV12-4 and TRBJ1-6, with D unresolved. The TCR was taken from a man aged 55 to 69 with active or convalescent COVID-19. Sample: peripheral blood. The CDR3 region is CASSPRALSPLHF. CDR3 bases: TGTGCCAGCAGCCCGAGGGCACTTTCACCCCTCCACTTT.